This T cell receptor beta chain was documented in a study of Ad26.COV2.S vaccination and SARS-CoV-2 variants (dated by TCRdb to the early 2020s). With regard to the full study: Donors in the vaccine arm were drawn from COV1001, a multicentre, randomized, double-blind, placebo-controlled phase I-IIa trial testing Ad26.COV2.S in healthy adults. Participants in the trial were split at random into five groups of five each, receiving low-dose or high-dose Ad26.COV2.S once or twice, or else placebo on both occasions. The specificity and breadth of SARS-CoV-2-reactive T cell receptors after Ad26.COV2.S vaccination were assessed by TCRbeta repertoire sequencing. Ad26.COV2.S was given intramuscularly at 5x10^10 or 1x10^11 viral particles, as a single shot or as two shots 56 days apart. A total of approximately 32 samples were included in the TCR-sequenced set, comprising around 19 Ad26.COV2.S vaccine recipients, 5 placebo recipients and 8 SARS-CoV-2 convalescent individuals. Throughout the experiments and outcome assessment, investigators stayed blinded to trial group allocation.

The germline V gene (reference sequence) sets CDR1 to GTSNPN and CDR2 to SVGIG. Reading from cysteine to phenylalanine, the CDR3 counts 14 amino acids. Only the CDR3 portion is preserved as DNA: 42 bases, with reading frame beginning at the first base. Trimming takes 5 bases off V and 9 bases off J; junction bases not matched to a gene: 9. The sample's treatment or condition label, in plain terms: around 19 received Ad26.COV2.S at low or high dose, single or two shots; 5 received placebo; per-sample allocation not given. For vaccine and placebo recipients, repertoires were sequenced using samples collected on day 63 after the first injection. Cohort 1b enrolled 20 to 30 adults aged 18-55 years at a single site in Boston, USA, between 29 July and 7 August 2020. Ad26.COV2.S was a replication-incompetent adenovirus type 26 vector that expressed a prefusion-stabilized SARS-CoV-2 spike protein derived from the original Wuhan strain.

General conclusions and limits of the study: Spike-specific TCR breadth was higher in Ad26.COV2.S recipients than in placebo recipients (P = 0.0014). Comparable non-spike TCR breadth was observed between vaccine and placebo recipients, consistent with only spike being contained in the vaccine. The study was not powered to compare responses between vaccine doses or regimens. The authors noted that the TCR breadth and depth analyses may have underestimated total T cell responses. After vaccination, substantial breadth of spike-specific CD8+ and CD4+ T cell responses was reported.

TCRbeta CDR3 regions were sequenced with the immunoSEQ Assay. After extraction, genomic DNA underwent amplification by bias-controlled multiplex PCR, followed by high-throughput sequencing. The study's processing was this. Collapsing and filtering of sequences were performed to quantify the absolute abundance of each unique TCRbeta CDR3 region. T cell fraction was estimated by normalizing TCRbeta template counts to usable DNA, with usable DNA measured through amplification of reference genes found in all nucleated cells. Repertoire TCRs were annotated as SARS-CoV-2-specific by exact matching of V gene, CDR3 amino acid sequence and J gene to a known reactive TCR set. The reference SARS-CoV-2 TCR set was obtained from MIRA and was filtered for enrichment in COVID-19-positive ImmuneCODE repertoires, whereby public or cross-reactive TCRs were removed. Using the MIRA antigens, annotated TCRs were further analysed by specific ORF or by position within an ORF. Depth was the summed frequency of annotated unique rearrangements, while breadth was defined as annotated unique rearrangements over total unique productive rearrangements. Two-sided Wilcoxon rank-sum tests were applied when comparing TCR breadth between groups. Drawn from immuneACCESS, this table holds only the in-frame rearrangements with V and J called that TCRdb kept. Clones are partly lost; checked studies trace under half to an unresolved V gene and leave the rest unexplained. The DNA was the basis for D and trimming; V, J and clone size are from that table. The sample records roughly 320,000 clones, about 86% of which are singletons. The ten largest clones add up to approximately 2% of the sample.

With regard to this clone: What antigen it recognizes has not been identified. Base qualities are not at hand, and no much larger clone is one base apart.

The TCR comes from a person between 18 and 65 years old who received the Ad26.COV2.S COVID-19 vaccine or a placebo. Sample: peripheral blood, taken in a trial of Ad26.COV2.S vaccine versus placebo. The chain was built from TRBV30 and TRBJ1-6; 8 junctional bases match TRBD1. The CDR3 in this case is CAWGRQGLGSPLHF. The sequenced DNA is TGTGCCTGGGGAAGACAGGGGCTCGGTTCACCCCTCCACTTT.